A single sample is the source of the 5 T cell receptor beta chains below, sequenced in a study of lymphopenia after photon versus proton radiotherapy (dated by TCRdb to about 2019). The library was built by means of the immunoSEQ multiplex PCR assay. Here the immuneACCESS table is served through TCRdb, limited to in-frame sequences with V and J called. Missing clones are a known gap in these copies; in checked studies unresolved V genes cover under half, and the rest lacks a known reason. For this sample there are approximately 13,000 clones; roughly four fifths appear just once. The ten most abundant clones make up 27% of the sample. The input for sequencing was peripheral blood, taken from a patient treated with photon-based radiotherapy. The receptors shown here come from a man aged 50-60 years with gastric cancer.

The chain joins TRBV4-2 to TRBJ2-5; 9 nucleotides agree with TRBD2. J lost 1 base, V lost 0 bases, and 0 bases had no gene match. Per the germline V gene, CDR1 is LGHNA and CDR2 is YNFKEQ. The length of the CDR3 is 15 residues. The CDR3 DNA reads TGTGCCAGCAGCCAAGAGCGGGGGGGCCAAGAGACCCAGTACTTC. As protein: CASSQERGGQETQYF.

This chain connects TRBV11-3 to TRBJ2-5; 11 nucleotides agree with TRBD2. The CDR3 contains 12 residues. Trimming took 5 bases from V and 11 from J; bases not matched to a gene: 4. Germline CDR1 SGHNT, CDR2 YENEEA. The CDR3: CASSQTSGEQYF. In DNA form, the CDR3 reads TGTGCCAGCAGCCAGACTAGCGGGGAACAGTACTTC.

The V gene is TRBV5-1, the J gene TRBJ1-1; possibly TRBD1 for D (5 bases). The CDR3 contains 16 residues. V dropped 0 bases and J dropped 0 bases, with 12 bases sitting between them. Germline CDR1 SGHRS, CDR2 YFSETQ. The CDR3 loop reads CASSLAVNRLNTEAFF. DNA for the CDR3: TGCGCCAGCAGCTTGGCCGTTAACAGGCTGAACACTGAAGCTTTCTTT.

The J gene is TRBJ2-5, the V gene TRBV7-8, with D possibly being TRBD2 (6 bases). This CDR3 comprises 12 residues. V lost 5 bases to trimming and J lost 5 bases, with 9 bases between them. Germline V CDR1 and CDR2: SGHVS, FQNEAQ. The CDR3 reads CASSTGGETQYF. CDR3 DNA sequence: TGTGCCAGCAGCACCGGAGGGGAGACCCAGTACTTC.

V usage is TRBV27 and J usage is TRBJ1-1, with 8 bases identical to TRBD1. From germline, CDR1 is MNHEY and CDR2 SMNVEV (reference sequence). The CDR3 runs 16 residues. V dropped 6 bases and J dropped 5; count of bases not matched to a gene: 14. CDR3 in DNA: TGTGCCAGCAGATCAGGGGGCGAGATAAGGGGTACTGAAGCTTTCTTT. This sequence encodes CASRSGGEIRGTEAFF.